Listed here are 22 T cell receptor beta chains from one sample, sequenced in a study of human T cells and chemical hapten exposure. Time point indicated: patch test 1, 2 weeks after DPC sensitization. Noted treatment: therapeutic diphenylcyclopropenone sensitization with weekly scalp DPC. MiXCR was run by TCRdb on the RACE reads, yielding one entry per CDR3 protein. Of around 380,000 distinct CDR3 sequences listed, roughly 5% are singletons. Here the sequenced sample was whole blood, taken in connection with sensitization to the hapten diphenylcyclopropenone (DPC). The receptor set was obtained from a woman aged 45-65 years with alopecia areata. Some clones in this sample may be carry-over from other donors' samples.

V is TRBV12-5 and J is TRBJ1-1; D unresolved. The CDR3 is made up of 13 amino acids. V lost 3 bases and J 6 bases, leaving 11 bases between the germline ends. Germline-derived CDR1 and CDR2 are LGHNT and FRNRAP. CDR3 sequence (DNA): TGTGCTAGTGGTTTTAACCGGGCCCCTGAAGCTTTCTTT. Its translation is CASGFNRAPEAFF. The full variable domain, its missing parts supplied by reference TRBV12-5 and TRBJ1-1, is DARVTQTPRHKVTEMGQEVTMRCQPILGHNTVFWYRQTMMQGLELLAYFRNRAPLDDSGMPKDRFSAEMPDATLATLKIQPSEPRDSAVYFCASGFNRAPEAFFGQGTRLTVV.

Notes on this clonotype: Since a much larger clone is just one base distant, this may be a read error. The chain recombines TRBV6-2 or TRBV6-3 with TRBJ1-5; TRBD1 might be the D (5 bases). Germline CDR1 reads MNHEY; CDR2 reads SVGEGT. The CDR3 runs 12 residues. V was shortened by 4 bases and J by 9 bases, with 10 bases between the two germline ends. The CDR3 here is CASSSGSTPQHF. CDR3 DNA sequence: TGTGCCAGCAGTTCAGGGAGTACGCCCCAGCATTTT.

At least ten counts were recorded for this clonotype. The chain is built from TRBV2 and TRBJ2-1, with TRBD2 matching 10 bases. The junction had 15 bases not matched to a gene; V was cut back by 7 bases and J by 9 bases. From germline, CDR1 is SNHLY and CDR2 FYNNEI. This CDR3 spans 16 amino acids. CDR3 residues: CASTISSLAGVGEQFF. CDR3 sequence (DNA): TGTGCCAGCACAATTTCGTCTCTAGCGGGAGTGGGTGAGCAGTTCTTC. Drawing the rest from reference TRBV2 and TRBJ2-1, the complete variable domain is EPEVTQTPSHQVTQMGQEVILRCVPISNHLYFYWYRQILGQKVEFLVSFYNNEISEKSEIFDDQFSVERPDGSNFTLKIRSTKLEDSAMYFCASTISSLAGVGEQFFGPGTRLTVL.

This clonotype was counted ten times or more. For the CDR3, the DNA is TGTGCCAGCAGTTTATCTAGCGGGGGCTACGAGCAGTACTTC. Protein product: CASSLSSGGYEQYF. This chain joins TRBV28 and TRBJ2-7; the match to TRBD2 covers 10 bases. The V gene's germline CDR1 is MDHEN and CDR2 SYDVKM. The length of the CDR3 is 14 residues. Trimming at V came to 1 base and at J to 3 bases, leaving 0 bases not matched to a gene.

At least ten counts were recorded for this clonotype. V gene TRBV2 combines with J gene TRBJ2-5, with D uncertain. The CDR3 runs 11 residues. CDR1 and CDR2 from the germline V gene are SNHLY and FYNNEI. Trimming shortened V by 6 bases and J by 1 base, and 3 bases separated the two germline ends. CDR3 DNA sequence: TGTGCCAGCAGGCTCCAAGAGACCCAGTACTTC. The encoded protein is CASRLQETQYF.

This clonotype came up many times. This chain joins TRBV7-3 and TRBJ2-7, with 10 positions matching TRBD1. Germline CDR1 reads SGHTA; CDR2 reads FQGTGA. The trim removed 1 base at V and 1 base at J, leaving 4 bases unmatched. This CDR3 is built from 16 residues. Written as DNA, the CDR3 is TGTGCCAGCAGCTTAAAAGGGACAGGGGAGTCCTACGAGCAGTACTTC. Its protein is CASSLKGTGESYEQYF.

In this sample, this clonotype turned up many times. V usage is TRBV29-1 and J usage is TRBJ1-2; D is unclear. The germline gives CDR1 SQVTM, CDR2 ANQGSEA. The CDR3 is 13 residues long. With 3 bases removed from V and 4 bases from J, the gap between germline ends came to 12 bases. This CDR3 is CSVDSVASYGYTF. In nucleotides, the CDR3 is TGCAGCGTTGATTCGGTAGCGTCCTATGGCTACACCTTC.

This clonotype has only a few counts. This chain links TRBV24-1 with TRBJ2-1; D is perhaps TRBD2 (5 bases). The CDR3 loop spans 14 amino acids. CDR1 and CDR2 (germline): KGHDR, SFDVKD. V lost 1 base to trimming and J lost 8 bases, with 11 bases between them. The CDR3: CATSDFTTGDEQFF. The CDR3 DNA reads TGTGCCACCAGTGATTTTACTACCGGGGATGAGCAGTTCTTC.

CDR3: CASSRDRLNEKLFF. Written as DNA, the CDR3 is TGTGCCAGCTCACGGGACAGGCTAAATGAAAAACTGTTTTTT. The chain is built from TRBV18 and TRBJ1-4, with 8 bases that match TRBD1. Germline assignment: CDR1 KGHSH and CDR2 LQKENI. The CDR3 totals 14 residues. J gave up 5 bases and V 4 bases, and 3 bases lay outside the gene matches.

This clonotype was counted only a few times. The chain uses TRBV14 and TRBJ1-5; no clear D gene. In germline, CDR1 is SGHDN, CDR2 FVKESK. V lost 6 bases, J lost 5 bases, and 11 bases lay in between. CDR3 length: 13 residues. The CDR3 reads CASSSSDYQPQHF. The CDR3 DNA reads TGTGCCAGCAGTAGTTCTGATTATCAGCCCCAGCATTTT.

The rearrangement joins TRBV5-5 to TRBJ2-7; 7 positions agree with TRBD2. V lost 0 bases and J lost 2; bases outside the gene matches: 5. The germline V gene has CDR1 SGHKS and CDR2 YYEKEE (reference sequence). CDR3 length: 15 amino acids. The CDR3 region has the DNA TGTGCCAGCAGCTTGGACGGGGGGAACGCCTACGAGCAGTACTTC. As protein: CASSLDGGNAYEQYF.

The table lists this clonotype with a few counts. The chain combines TRBV12-3 or TRBV12-4 with TRBJ1-2; 9 positions agree with TRBD1. CDR3 length equals 14 residues. V lost 5 bases to trimming and J lost 2 bases; unmatched junction nucleotides: 3. CDR3 protein: CASSKGQGNYGYTF. The CDR3 coding sequence is TGTGCCAGCAGTAAGGGACAGGGAAACTATGGCTACACCTTC.

Ten or more counts support this clonotype. The CDR3 sequence: CSARDPKGISEDTIYF. The CDR3 DNA reads as TGCAGTGCTAGAGATCCGAAGGGGATATCGGAGGACACCATATATTTT. The genes are TRBV20-1 and TRBJ1-3; D perhaps matches TRBD1 (5 bases). Germline CDR1 DFQATT, CDR2 SNEGSKA (reference sequence). Trimming took off 0 bases at V and 8 bases at J, with 20 bases between the two ends. The CDR3 runs to 16 residues.

This clonotype has a handful of counts. The chain has TRBV11-2 and TRBJ2-7; D may be TRBD2 (6 bases). Germline V gene lookup returns CDR1 SGHAT and CDR2 FQNNGV. The ends were cut back, 0 bases at V and 2 bases at J, with 14 bases in the middle. The CDR3 runs 16 residues. This CDR3 is CASSLDLGGKTYEQYF. The CDR3 DNA reads as TGTGCCAGCAGCTTAGATCTCGGCGGGAAAACCTACGAGCAGTACTTC.

This clonotype came up many times. The V gene is TRBV9, the J gene TRBJ2-7; TRBD2 might be the D (5 bases). CDR3 size: 14 residues. CDR1 is SGDLS and CDR2 is YYNGEE in the germline V gene. Trimming stripped 3 bases from V and 2 bases from J, with 12 bases between. Written as DNA, the CDR3 is TGTGCCAGCAGCGGAGCGGCAACAACCTACGAGCAGTACTTC. Encoded protein: CASSGAATTYEQYF. The whole variable domain, filled in from reference TRBV9 and TRBJ2-7, reads DSGVTQTPKHLITATGQRVTLRCSPRSGDLSVYWYQQSLDQGLQFLIQYYNGEERAKGNILERFSAQQFPDLHSELNLSSLELGDSALYFCASSGAATTYEQYFGPGTRLTVT.

This clonotype was picked up many times. The rearrangement links TRBV12-5 to TRBJ1-3; D call uncertain. V was trimmed by 6 bases and J by 4 bases, leaving 7 bases between them. There are 12 residues in the CDR3. Germline CDR1 LGHNT, CDR2 FRNRAP. CDR3 in amino acids: CASGPNGNTIYF. In DNA, the CDR3 is TGTGCTAGTGGCCCCAACGGAAACACCATATATTTT.

This clonotype was counted ten times or more. The gene calls are TRBV14 and TRBJ2-1, with a possible D match to TRBD2 (5 bases). The V gene's germline CDR1 is SGHDN and CDR2 FVKESK. The CDR3 is 14 amino acids. V gave up 4 bases and J gave up 4 bases, with 11 bases separating them. The CDR3 region has the DNA TGTGCCAGCAGCCCGGCCGGGGATTACAATGAGCAGTTCTTC. Protein: CASSPAGDYNEQFF.

The chain couples TRBV6-5 to TRBJ2-1, with D possibly being TRBD1 (7 bases). This CDR3 spans 14 amino acids. Germline CDR1 reads MNHEY; CDR2 reads SVGAGI. V was trimmed by 6 bases and J by 8 bases, leaving 17 bases between them. CDR3 DNA: TGTGCCAGCAGCCTCTCGACAGGGAGGTATGAGCAGTTCTTC. It encodes CASSLSTGRYEQFF.

This clonotype was picked up many times. The rearrangement joins TRBV6-5 to TRBJ2-1; a possible D gene is TRBD1 (5 bases). Per the germline V gene, CDR1 is MNHEY and CDR2 is SVGAGI. CDR3 length equals 14 residues. Trimming stripped 4 bases from V and 4 bases from J, with 11 bases between. The DNA for the CDR3 is TGTGCCAGCAGTTTACAAGACAGATACAATGAGCAGTTCTTC. This translates into CASSLQDRYNEQFF.

This clonotype was observed a few times. The chain carries TRBV30 and TRBJ1-1, with D unresolved. The germline V and J ends were trimmed by 4 bases and 0 bases, with 12 bases remaining between them. In germline, CDR1 is GTSNPN, CDR2 SVGIG (reference sequence). This CDR3 has 14 amino acids. CDR3 sequence (DNA): TGTGCCTGGACTGCCGGGTCAGTGAACACTGAAGCTTTCTTT. This encodes CAWTAGSVNTEAFF. The full variable domain, completed using reference TRBV30 and TRBJ1-1, is SQTIHQWPATLVQPVGSPLSLECTVEGTSNPNLYWYRQAAGRGLQLLFYSVGIGQISSEVPQNLSASRPQDRQFILSSKKLLLSDSGFYLCAWTAGSVNTEAFFGQGTRLTVV.

In its sample, this clonotype was seen a few times. The chain employs TRBV11-2 and TRBJ1-3, with a possible D match to TRBD1 (6 bases). CDR3 length equals 13 residues. The V gene lost 10 bases and the J gene lost 4 bases, with 14 bases spanning the gap. Germline lookup yields CDR1 SGHAT and CDR2 FQNNGV. CDR3 bases: TGTGCCATCGGGACAATCCCAGGAAACACCATATATTTT. This codes for CAIGTIPGNTIYF.

J is TRBJ2-3 and V is TRBV20-1, with D tentatively TRBD2 (6 bases). Germline CDR1 reads DFQATT; CDR2 reads SNEGSKA (reference sequence). This CDR3 region has 14 residues. Deletions cut 5 bases from V and 1 base from J, with 13 bases between. The CDR3 here is CSAYFGGGTDTQYF. The CDR3 nucleotides read TGCAGTGCTTACTTCGGAGGGGGCACAGATACGCAGTATTTT.